This TCR beta chain was obtained from a study of spatial heterogeneity in lung cancer. Study as a whole: Sequenced were any available follow-up PBMC samples, which had been obtained a median of roughly 23 months after resection. Findings and caveats of the study: The study found ubiquitous expanded tumor TCRs in blood more at resection than follow-up.

This sample's time point: blood at routine non-recurrence follow-up after resection. No cells were sorted before sequencing. The whole RNA sequenced was extracted from tumor, nontumor lung or frozen PBMC. CDR1 is LGHDT and CDR2 is YNNKEL in the germline V gene (reference sequence). With 0 bases removed from V and 10 bases from J, the gap between germline ends came to 16 bases. The CDR3 sequence is 16 residues long. As for this clonotype: Its matching antigen is unknown.

TCRdb ran MiXCR on the 5' RACE reads and lists one entry per CDR3 protein. This sample has around 100,000 distinct CDR3 sequences, with 11% found just once. The sequences come from PBMCs, collected at follow-up. The genes are TRBV3-1 and TRBJ1-6; unclear D gene. The sequence derives from a female donor with early-stage non-small cell lung cancer. The CDR3 spells CASSQDWGPLGSPLHF. CDR3 in DNA: TGTGCCAGCAGCCAAGATTGGGGTCCGTTGGGGTCACCCCTCCACTTT.